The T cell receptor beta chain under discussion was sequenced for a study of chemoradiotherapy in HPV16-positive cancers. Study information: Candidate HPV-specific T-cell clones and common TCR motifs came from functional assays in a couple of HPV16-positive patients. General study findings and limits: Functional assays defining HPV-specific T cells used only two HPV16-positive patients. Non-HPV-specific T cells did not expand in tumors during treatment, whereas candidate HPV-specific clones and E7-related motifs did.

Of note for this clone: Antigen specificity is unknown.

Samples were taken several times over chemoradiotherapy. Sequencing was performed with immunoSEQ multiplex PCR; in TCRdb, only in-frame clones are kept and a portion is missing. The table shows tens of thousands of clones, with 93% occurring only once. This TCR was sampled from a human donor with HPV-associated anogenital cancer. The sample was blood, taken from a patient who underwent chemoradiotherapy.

In DNA, the CDR3 is TGTGCCAGCAGCTTATGGATAGCGGGAGGATTATACAATGAGCAGTTCTTC. Its protein is CASSLWIAGGLYNEQFF. V usage is TRBV7-9 and J usage is TRBJ2-1; 10 bases align to TRBD2. The germline V gene encodes CDR1 SEHNR and CDR2 FQNEAQ (reference sequence). CDR3 length: 17 amino acids. The J segment lost 4 bases and the V segment lost 2 bases, leaving 8 bases of the junction unmatched.